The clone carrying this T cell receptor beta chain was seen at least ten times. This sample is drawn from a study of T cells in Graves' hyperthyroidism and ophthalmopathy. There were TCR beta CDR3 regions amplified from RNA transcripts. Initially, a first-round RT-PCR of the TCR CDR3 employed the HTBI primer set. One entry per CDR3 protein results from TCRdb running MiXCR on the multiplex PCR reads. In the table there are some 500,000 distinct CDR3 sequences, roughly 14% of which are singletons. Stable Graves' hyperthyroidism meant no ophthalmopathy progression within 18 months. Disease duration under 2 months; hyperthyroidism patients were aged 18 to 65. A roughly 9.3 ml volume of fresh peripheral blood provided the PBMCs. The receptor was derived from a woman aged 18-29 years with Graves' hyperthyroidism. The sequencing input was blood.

CDR3 nucleotide sequence: TGTGCCAGTAGGGACCCCGGGACAGGGGGAGTTTTTGCCTATGGCTACACCTTC. Protein product: CASRDPGTGGVFAYGYTF. The chain combines TRBV19 with TRBJ1-2; 11 positions match TRBD1. This CDR3 is 18 amino acids long. Germline CDR1 and CDR2: LNHDA and SQIVND (reference sequence). V was clipped by 6 bases and J by 4 bases; unmatched bases: 16.